Sequencing of this TCR beta chain was carried out in a study of regulatory T cells in long-lasting Graves disease. As to time point: newly diagnosed GD, antithyroid drugs for less than 3 months. Following extraction of RNA from PBMCs, that RNA was used to make the TCR library. Criteria from the American Thyroid Association guidelines were applied to diagnose Graves' disease. Construction of TCR beta libraries relied on iRepertoire HTBI primers and on Arm-PCR targeting CDR3 regions. TCRdb re-analysed the multiplex PCR reads in MiXCR, keeping a single row per CDR3 protein. The data hold roughly 530,000 distinct CDR3 sequences, with around 16% observed a single time. With 0 bases removed from V and 0 bases from J, the gap between germline ends came to 10 bases. Germline lookup yields CDR1 SGDLS and CDR2 YYNGEE. This CDR3 has 16 residues. This clonotype was observed at least ten times. The same sample was also used in a study of T cells in Graves' hyperthyroidism and ophthalmopathy. As that study records: Exclusion of patients followed from uncontrolled infection, other autoimmune disease, pregnancy or lactation. Used for diagnoses were clinical symptoms, serum thyroxine and TRAb, thyroid ultrasound and orbital computed tomography. The HTBI set primed first-round TCR CDR3 RT-PCR.

V is TRBV9 and J is TRBJ2-1; D may be TRBD2 (5 bases). This specimen was peripheral blood mononuclear cells (PBMCs), taken at new diagnosis, from a patient treated with antithyroid drugs. The TCR originated in a middle-aged woman with Graves disease. CDR3 amino acids: CASSVDAGSSYNEQFF. CDR3 bases: TGTGCCAGCAGCGTAGACGCGGGTAGCTCCTACAATGAGCAGTTCTTC.